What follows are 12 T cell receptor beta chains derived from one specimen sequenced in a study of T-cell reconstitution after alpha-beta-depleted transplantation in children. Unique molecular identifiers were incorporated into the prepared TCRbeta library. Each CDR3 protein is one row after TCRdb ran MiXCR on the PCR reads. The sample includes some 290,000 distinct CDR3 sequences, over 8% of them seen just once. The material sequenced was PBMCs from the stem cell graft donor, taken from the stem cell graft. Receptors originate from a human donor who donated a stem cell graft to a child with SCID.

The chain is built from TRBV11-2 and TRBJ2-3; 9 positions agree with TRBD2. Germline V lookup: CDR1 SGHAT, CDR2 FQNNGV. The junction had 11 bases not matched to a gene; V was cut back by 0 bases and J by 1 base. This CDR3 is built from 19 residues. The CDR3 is CASSLDQTSAGGGTDTQYF. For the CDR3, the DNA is TGTGCCAGCAGCTTAGATCAAACTTCGGCGGGGGGGGGCACAGATACGCAGTATTTT.

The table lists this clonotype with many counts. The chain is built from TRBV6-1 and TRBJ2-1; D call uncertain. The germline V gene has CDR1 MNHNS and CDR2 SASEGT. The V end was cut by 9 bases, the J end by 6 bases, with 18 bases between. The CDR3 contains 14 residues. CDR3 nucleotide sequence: TGTGCCAGTTCTAGACCCCTTCCTCGCAATGAGCAGTTCTTC. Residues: CASSRPLPRNEQFF.

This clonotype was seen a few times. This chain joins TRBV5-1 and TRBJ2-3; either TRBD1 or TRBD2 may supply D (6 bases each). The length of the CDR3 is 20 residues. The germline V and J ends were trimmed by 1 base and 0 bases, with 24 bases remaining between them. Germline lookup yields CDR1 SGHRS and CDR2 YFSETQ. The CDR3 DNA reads TGCGCCAGCAGCTTGAGCAGGAGGAAGGGGGGCCCTCTAAGCACAGATACGCAGTATTTT. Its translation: CASSLSRRKGGPLSTDTQYF. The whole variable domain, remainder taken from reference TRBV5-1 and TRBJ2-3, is KAGVTQTPRYLIKTRGQQVTLSCSPISGHRSVSWYQQTPGQGLQFLFEYFSETQRNKGNFPGRFSGRQFSNSRSEMNVSTLELGDSALYLCASSLSRRKGGPLSTDTQYFGPGTRLTVL.

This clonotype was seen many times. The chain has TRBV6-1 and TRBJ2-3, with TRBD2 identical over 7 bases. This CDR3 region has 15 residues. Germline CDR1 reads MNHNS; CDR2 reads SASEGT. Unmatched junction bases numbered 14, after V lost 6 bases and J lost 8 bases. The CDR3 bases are TGTGCCAGCAGGCCCCTAGCGGATCGATCCTTTACGCAGTATTTT. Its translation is CASRPLADRSFTQYF.

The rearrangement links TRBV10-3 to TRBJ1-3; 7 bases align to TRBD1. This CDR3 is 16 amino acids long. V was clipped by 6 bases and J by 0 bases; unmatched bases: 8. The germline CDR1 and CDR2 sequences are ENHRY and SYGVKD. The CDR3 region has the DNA TGTGCCATCAGCGGGGACAGAAAACACTCTGGAAACACCATATATTTT. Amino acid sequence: CAISGDRKHSGNTIYF.

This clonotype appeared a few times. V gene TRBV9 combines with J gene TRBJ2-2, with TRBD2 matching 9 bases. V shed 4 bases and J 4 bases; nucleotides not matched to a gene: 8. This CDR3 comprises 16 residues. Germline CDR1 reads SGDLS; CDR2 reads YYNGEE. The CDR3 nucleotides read TGTGCCAGCAGCCTCAGTGAGACTAGCGGCACCGGGGAGCTGTTTTTT. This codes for CASSLSETSGTGELFF.

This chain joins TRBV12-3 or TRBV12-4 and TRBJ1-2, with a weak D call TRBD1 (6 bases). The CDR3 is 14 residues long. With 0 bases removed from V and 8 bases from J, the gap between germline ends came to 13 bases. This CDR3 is CASSLAPGAKGYTF. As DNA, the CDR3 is TGTGCCAGCAGTTTAGCGCCAGGGGCAAAGGGCTACACCTTC.

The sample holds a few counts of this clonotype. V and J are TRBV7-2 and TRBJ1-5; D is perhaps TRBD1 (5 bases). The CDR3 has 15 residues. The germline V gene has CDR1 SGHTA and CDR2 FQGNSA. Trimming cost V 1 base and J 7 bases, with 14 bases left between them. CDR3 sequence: CASSLGEGPGQPQHF. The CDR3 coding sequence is TGTGCCAGCAGCTTAGGGGAGGGGCCGGGGCAGCCCCAGCATTTT.

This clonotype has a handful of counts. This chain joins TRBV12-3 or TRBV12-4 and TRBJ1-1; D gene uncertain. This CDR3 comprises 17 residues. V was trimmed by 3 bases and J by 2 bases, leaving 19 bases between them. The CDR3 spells CASSFGRPTRVNTEAFF. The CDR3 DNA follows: TGTGCCAGCAGTTTCGGCAGGCCGACTCGGGTTAACACTGAAGCTTTCTTT.

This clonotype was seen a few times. The CDR3 DNA reads as TGCAGTGCGGGGGCACAGCAAGAGACCCAGTACTTC. This codes for CSAGAQQETQYF. The rearrangement joins TRBV20-1 to TRBJ2-5; the D gene is possibly TRBD1 (6 bases). This CDR3 is 12 amino acids long. Germline CDR1 is DFQATT and CDR2 is SNEGSKA (reference sequence). Between the trimmed V and J ends, which lost 6 bases and 2 bases, there was a span of 10 bases.

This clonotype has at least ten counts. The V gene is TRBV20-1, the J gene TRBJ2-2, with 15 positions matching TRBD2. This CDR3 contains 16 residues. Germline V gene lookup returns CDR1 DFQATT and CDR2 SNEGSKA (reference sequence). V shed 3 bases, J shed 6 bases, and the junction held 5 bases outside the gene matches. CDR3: CSASGTSGGRSGELFF. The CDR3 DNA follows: TGCAGTGCTAGCGGGACTAGCGGGGGGCGCTCCGGGGAGCTGTTTTTT.

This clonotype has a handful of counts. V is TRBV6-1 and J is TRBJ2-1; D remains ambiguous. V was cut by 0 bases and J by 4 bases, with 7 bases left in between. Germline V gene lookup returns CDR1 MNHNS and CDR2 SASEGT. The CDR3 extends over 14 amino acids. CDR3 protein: CASSEALGYNEQFF. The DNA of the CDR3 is TGTGCCAGCAGTGAAGCGCTTGGATACAATGAGCAGTTCTTC.